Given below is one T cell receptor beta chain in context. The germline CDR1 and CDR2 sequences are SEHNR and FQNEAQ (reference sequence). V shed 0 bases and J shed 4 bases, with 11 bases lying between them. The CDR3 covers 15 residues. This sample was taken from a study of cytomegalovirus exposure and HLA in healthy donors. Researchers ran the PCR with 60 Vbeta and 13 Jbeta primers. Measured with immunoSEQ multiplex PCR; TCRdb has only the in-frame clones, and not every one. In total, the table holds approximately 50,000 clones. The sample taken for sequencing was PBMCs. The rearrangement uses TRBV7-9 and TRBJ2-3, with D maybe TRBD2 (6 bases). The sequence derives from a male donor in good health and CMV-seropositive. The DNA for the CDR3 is TGTGCCAGCAGCTTAGCGGGGGGTTTGTCAGATACGCAGTATTTT. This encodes CASSLAGGLSDTQYF.